These T cell receptor beta chains were read from a single sample in a study of cytomegalovirus exposure and HLA in healthy donors. Clones were sequenced by immunoSEQ multiplex PCR, and TCRdb holds only the in-frame ones, with some missing. The sample shows approximately 120,000 clones, 81% of them seen only once. The specimen sequenced was PBMCs. These receptors were obtained from a man between 18 and 35 years old in good health and CMV-seropositive. Each CDR3 is given with its conserved first and last residue. Each record gives: clone size, V gene, J gene, D gene, CDR3 protein, CDR3 DNA. The D gene is left open where the match is weak. Rows may omit the clone size; those that give it use once, few, many or a size class.

abundance: once; v_gene: TRBV6-1; j_gene: TRBJ2-7; d_gene: -; CDR3aa: CASSEDSGETYEQYF; CDR3nt: TGTGCCAGCAGTGAAGATAGCGGAGAAACCTACGAGCAGTACTTC
abundance: -; v_gene: TRBV19; j_gene: TRBJ1-5; d_gene: -; CDR3aa: CASSIEAELNQPQHF; CDR3nt: TGTGCCAGTAGTATCGAGGCAGAACTGAATCAGCCCCAGCATTTT
abundance: -; v_gene: TRBV4-2; j_gene: TRBJ2-7; d_gene: TRBD1; CDR3aa: CASSQDLTGDQYEQYF; CDR3nt: TGTGCCAGCAGCCAAGATCTGACAGGGGATCAATACGAGCAGTACTTC
abundance: -; v_gene: TRBV7-2; j_gene: TRBJ2-5; d_gene: TRBD2; CDR3aa: CASSPGTSGTQYF; CDR3nt: TGTGCCAGCAGCCCCGGGACTAGCGGGACCCAGTACTTC
abundance: -; v_gene: TRBV6-6; j_gene: TRBJ2-5; d_gene: TRBD2; CDR3aa: CASIRGLAVLETQYF; CDR3nt: TGTGCCAGCATCAGGGGACTAGCAGTGCTGGAGACCCAGTACTTC
abundance: -; v_gene: TRBV14; j_gene: TRBJ2-7; d_gene: -; CDR3aa: CASSQVSRGGTMYEQYF; CDR3nt: TGTGCCAGCAGCCAAGTAAGCAGGGGTGGTACCATGTACGAGCAGTACTTC
abundance: -; v_gene: TRBV19; j_gene: TRBJ2-1; d_gene: -; CDR3aa: CASSILGNEQFF; CDR3nt: TGTGCCAGTAGTATACTAGGTAATGAGCAGTTCTTC
abundance: -; v_gene: TRBV20-1; j_gene: TRBJ1-1; d_gene: -; CDR3aa: CSVSEAFF; CDR3nt: TGCAGTGTATCTGAAGCTTTCTTT
abundance: -; v_gene: TRBV5-1; j_gene: TRBJ2-7; d_gene: TRBD2; CDR3aa: CASSPRSGGEPYEQYF; CDR3nt: TGCGCCAGCAGCCCGAGGAGCGGGGGGGAACCCTACGAGCAGTACTTC
abundance: -; v_gene: TRBV5-4; j_gene: TRBJ2-1; d_gene: TRBD1; CDR3aa: CASSGTGDNEQFF; CDR3nt: TGTGCCAGCAGCGGGACAGGGGACAATGAGCAGTTCTTC
abundance: -; v_gene: TRBV19; j_gene: TRBJ2-2; d_gene: -; CDR3aa: CASSIQVGDTGELFF; CDR3nt: TGTGCCAGTAGTATTCAGGTCGGTGACACCGGGGAGCTGTTTTTT
abundance: -; v_gene: TRBV7-2; j_gene: TRBJ2-1; d_gene: -; CDR3aa: CASSLAVREQFF; CDR3nt: TGTGCCAGCAGCTTAGCTGTGCGGGAGCAGTTCTTC
abundance: -; v_gene: TRBV30; j_gene: TRBJ2-7; d_gene: TRBD1; CDR3aa: CASRFRQGAYEQYF; CDR3nt: TGTGCCTCCCGATTCCGACAGGGGGCCTACGAGCAGTACTTC
abundance: few; v_gene: TRBV25-1; j_gene: TRBJ2-1; d_gene: TRBD2; CDR3aa: CASRETSGSLGQFF; CDR3nt: TGTGCCAGCAGAGAGACTAGCGGGAGTTTGGGGCAGTTCTTC
abundance: -; v_gene: TRBV10-2; j_gene: TRBJ2-5; d_gene: TRBD2; CDR3aa: CASGGLAGKQETQYF; CDR3nt: TGCGCCAGCGGGGGACTAGCGGGGAAACAAGAGACCCAGTACTTC
abundance: -; v_gene: TRBV2; j_gene: TRBJ2-5; d_gene: -; CDR3aa: CASSVIREETQYF; CDR3nt: TGTGCCAGCAGTGTAATCAGGGAAGAGACCCAGTACTTC
abundance: -; v_gene: TRBV19; j_gene: TRBJ2-3; d_gene: TRBD1; CDR3aa: CASSRLGGQTAPDTQYF; CDR3nt: TGTGCCAGTAGCCGCCTAGGGGGACAGACGGCCCCAGATACGCAGTATTTT
abundance: -; v_gene: TRBV5-6; j_gene: TRBJ1-1; d_gene: -; CDR3aa: CASSFYDKNTEAFF; CDR3nt: TGTGCCAGCAGCTTTTACGACAAGAACACTGAAGCTTTCTTT
abundance: -; v_gene: TRBV27; j_gene: TRBJ2-3; d_gene: -; CDR3aa: CASSTGLGADTQYF; CDR3nt: TGTGCCAGCAGTACAGGGTTAGGGGCAGATACGCAGTATTTT
abundance: -; v_gene: TRBV5-1; j_gene: TRBJ2-1; d_gene: TRBD2; CDR3aa: CASSSQSLAGGPGEQFF; CDR3nt: TGCGCCAGCAGCTCCCAATCTCTAGCGGGAGGGCCGGGTGAGCAGTTCTTC
abundance: -; v_gene: TRBV30; j_gene: TRBJ2-1; d_gene: TRBD1; CDR3aa: CAWSVGRGFNNEQFF; CDR3nt: TGTGCCTGGAGTGTAGGCAGGGGGTTTAACAATGAGCAGTTCTTC
abundance: few; v_gene: TRBV5-6; j_gene: TRBJ2-1; d_gene: -; CDR3aa: CASSLDRGGGLDEQFF; CDR3nt: TGTGCCAGCAGCTTGGACCGCGGGGGCGGATTGGATGAGCAGTTCTTC
abundance: few; v_gene: TRBV7-2; j_gene: TRBJ2-1; d_gene: TRBD2; CDR3aa: CASSLAPQLAGEDNEQFF; CDR3nt: TGTGCCAGCAGCTTAGCCCCCCAGCTAGCGGGAGAAGACAATGAGCAGTTCTTC
abundance: -; v_gene: TRBV4-3; j_gene: TRBJ2-1; d_gene: -; CDR3aa: CASSQGGGAPDEQFF; CDR3nt: TGCGCCAGCAGCCAAGGGGGCGGGGCACCCGATGAGCAGTTCTTC
abundance: few; v_gene: TRBV6-6; j_gene: TRBJ1-3; d_gene: -; CDR3aa: CASSYVDSSSGNTIYF; CDR3nt: TGTGCCAGCAGTTACGTGGACAGTAGCTCTGGAAACACCATATATTTT
abundance: few; v_gene: TRBV4-3; j_gene: TRBJ1-2; d_gene: -; CDR3aa: CASSQDLLGSYGYTF; CDR3nt: TGCGCCAGCAGCCAAGATCTCCTTGGGAGCTATGGCTACACCTTC
abundance: -; v_gene: TRBV7-6; j_gene: TRBJ1-1; d_gene: -; CDR3aa: CASSLVQGMNTEAFF; CDR3nt: TGTGCCAGCAGCTTAGTTCAGGGTATGAACACTGAAGCTTTCTTT
abundance: few; v_gene: TRBV19; j_gene: TRBJ2-3; d_gene: -; CDR3aa: CASSHTDTQYF; CDR3nt: TGTGCCAGTAGTCACACAGATACGCAGTATTTT
abundance: -; v_gene: TRBV19; j_gene: TRBJ2-2; d_gene: -; CDR3aa: CASRAGTLNTGELFF; CDR3nt: TGTGCCAGTAGGGCCGGGACTCTGAACACCGGGGAGCTGTTTTTT